Listed here are 8 T cell receptor beta chains from one sample, sequenced in a study of human thymus T cells. Generated by immunoSEQ multiplex PCR, the TCRdb table keeps only in-frame clones and is missing some. The profile shows approximately 70,000 clones, 95% of them singletons. In corrective heart surgery, resections were taken, and these provided the thymus tissue. Material for sequencing was thymus tissue. These receptor sequences come from a girl younger than two with a congenital heart defect but otherwise immunologically healthy.

V is TRBV28 and J is TRBJ2-7; D is unresolved. Germline assignment: CDR1 MDHEN and CDR2 SYDVKM. V dropped 2 bases and J dropped 6 bases, with 11 bases sitting between them. This CDR3 comprises 13 residues. CDR3 sequence reads: CASSLVEPGEQYF. In DNA, the CDR3 is TGTGCCAGCAGTTTAGTCGAGCCGGGCGAGCAGTACTTC.

The gene calls are TRBV7-2 and TRBJ2-1, with D possibly TRBD2 on 5 matching bases. Germline V lookup: CDR1 SGHTA, CDR2 FQGNSA. The CDR3 spans 15 residues. Trimming stripped 6 bases from V and 5 bases from J, with 17 bases between. The CDR3 is CASRLRGSRDNEQFF. In DNA, the CDR3 is TGTGCCAGCAGGCTTCGGGGATCGAGGGACAATGAGCAGTTCTTC.

Only one count was recorded for this clone. The genes are TRBV15 and TRBJ1-4, with 7 bases aligning to TRBD1. CDR1 is LNHNV and CDR2 is YYDKDF in the germline V gene (reference sequence). The V segment lost 5 bases and the J segment 3 bases; nucleotides outside the gene matches: 15. This CDR3 region has 18 residues. The CDR3 DNA sequence: TGTGCCACCAGCGGCCCATACTGGCAGGGGGGACCTAATGAAAAACTGTTTTTT. Translating it yields CATSGPYWQGGPNEKLFF.

The V call is TRBV6-6, the J call TRBJ2-7; D is possibly TRBD2 (5 bases). The germline V gene encodes CDR1 MNHNY and CDR2 SVGAGI (reference sequence). Trimming removed 10 bases at V and 3 bases at J, with 13 bases between. The CDR3 sequence is 12 residues long. DNA for the CDR3: TGTGCCACCAGACTCGGGGTCTACGAGCAGTACTTC. Its protein product is CATRLGVYEQYF.

The chain has TRBV15 and TRBJ2-1, with 9 bases identical to TRBD1. CDR1 and CDR2 (germline): LNHNV, YYDKDF (reference sequence). V dropped 6 bases and J dropped 0; count of bases not matched to a gene: 6. The CDR3 totals 16 residues. The CDR3: CATSWTGDDSYNEQFF. In DNA form, the CDR3 reads TGTGCCACCAGTTGGACAGGGGATGACTCCTACAATGAGCAGTTCTTC.

V is TRBV14 and J is TRBJ2-7, with 8 bases that match TRBD1. The CDR3 is 15 residues long. Germline V CDR1 and CDR2: SGHDN, FVKESK. The J segment lost 5 bases and the V segment lost 0 bases, leaving 6 bases of the junction unmatched. This CDR3 is CASSQDAGTGHEQYF. DNA for the CDR3: TGTGCCAGCAGCCAAGATGCGGGGACAGGTCACGAGCAGTACTTC.

This chain links TRBV4-1 with TRBJ2-7; 10 bases match TRBD2. The CDR3 loop spans 17 amino acids. V gave up 3 bases and J gave up 5 bases; unmatched junction bases: 13. Germline V gives CDR1 MGHRA, CDR2 YSYEKL. This CDR3 is CASSHPKGLAFSNEQYF. CDR3 DNA sequence: TGCGCCAGCAGCCACCCAAAGGGACTAGCGTTCTCAAACGAGCAGTACTTC.

The V and J genes are TRBV4-1 and TRBJ2-5; 7 bases fit TRBD2. The CDR3 is 17 amino acids. Germline CDR1 and CDR2: MGHRA and YSYEKL. The ends lost 0 bases at V and 3 bases at J; junction bases unmatched: 10. The CDR3 is CASSQDPSGRLKETQYF. The CDR3 DNA is TGCGCCAGCAGCCAAGACCCTAGCGGAAGACTTAAAGAGACCCAGTACTTC.